This T cell receptor (beta chain) came from a study of cytomegalovirus exposure and HLA in healthy donors listed by TCRdb under 2017. Regarding the research as a whole: The roughly 670 repertoires of the first cohort and the 95 to 150 validation repertoires were produced on the same platform, according to a later analysis. The study aimed to test whether cataloging public T cell receptors could reveal signatures of past pathogen exposure. Along with the 666-subject first cohort, a separate validation cohort of about 110 different subjects was used. The study combined high-throughput TCR immunosequencing, statistical association of individual TCRs with disease status, and machine learning to predict cytomegalovirus infection status.

The donors belonged to the validation cohort of over a hundred subjects, which was separate from the roughly 680-subject first cohort. Study-level results and caveats: The authors suggested that the approach could potentially be generalized to other disease states and immunological phenotypes. While some public TCRs were present in many individuals, most TCR sequences turned up only very rarely across donors. A later analysis had no HLA typing for the validation cohort, so co-occurrence there was scored across all 130 or so repertoires. The study listed 164 TCR beta chains as associated with cytomegalovirus. Three of the identified cytomegalovirus-associated TCR beta chains were confirmed in vitro to be specific for cytomegalovirus antigens. In a later analysis, TCRs clustered in the first cohort were found to also tend to co-occur in the 110 or so validation repertoires, with 94% of cluster scores above 0. The classifier was reported to diagnose cytomegalovirus status with high specificity and sensitivity in both the original and validation cohorts.

The receptor library was made with the immunoSEQ multiplex PCR assay. For the original study's pipeline: To diagnose cytomegalovirus status from the catalog of TCR beta chain sequences, a statistical classification framework was built. Not all clones reach the TCRdb copy of this immuneACCESS table, which keeps in-frame sequences only. Checked studies attribute under half of the gap to unresolved V genes and leave the rest unexplained. V and J calls and clone size follow that table, whereas D and trimming were derived from the DNA. Present in this sample are about 50,000 clones, around 93% of which were seen just once. The ten top clones hold under 2% of the sample. As for this clone: The clone's antigen remains unknown. One base away there is no much larger clone; base qualities are not given.

The V and J ends are trimmed by 0 bases and 6 bases, leaving 13 bases between them. For CDR1 and CDR2, the germline V gene lists SGHRS and YFSETQ. From the cysteine up to the phenylalanine, the CDR3 has a length of 14 residues. Just the 42-base CDR3 DNA is kept, in frame starting at base 1. The clonotype was recovered from a woman between 18 and 30 years old in good health and CMV-seropositive. This sequence uses TRBV5-1 and TRBJ2-7; 7 matching bases give a weak D call of TRBD2. Sequencing was performed on PBMCs. The CDR3 has the sequence CASSLAGGRGEQYF. The sequenced DNA is TGCGCCAGCAGCTTGGCCGGGGGGCGTGGCGAGCAGTACTTC.